The 32 T cell receptor beta chains below were found in one sample sequenced in a study of T cells in Graves' hyperthyroidism and ophthalmopathy. The investigators amplified TCR beta CDR3 regions from RNA transcripts. With the HTBI primer set, the TCR CDR3 went through a first round of RT-PCR. TCRdb ran MiXCR on the multiplex PCR reads and lists one entry per CDR3 protein. The sample includes around 500,000 distinct CDR3 sequences, roughly 15% seen only once; the top ten take about 29%. Specimen: blood. The receptors here all came from a woman aged 25-40 years with Graves' ophthalmopathy.

The chain is built from TRBV28 and TRBJ1-6; 8 nucleotides align to TRBD1. Germline V CDR1 and CDR2: MDHEN, SYDVKM. The CDR3 runs 15 residues. V shed 9 bases, J shed 4 bases, and the junction held 8 bases outside the gene matches. The chain's CDR3 is CASQGALVYNSPLHF. The CDR3 DNA follows: TGTGCCAGTCAGGGGGCACTCGTTTATAATTCACCCCTCCACTTT.

A note on this clonotype: Being one base from a much bigger clone, this may be a read error. This rearrangement joins TRBV20-1 to TRBJ1-2; 10 bases are shared with TRBD1. This CDR3 contains 14 residues. In germline, CDR1 is DFQATT, CDR2 SNEGSKA (reference sequence). With V trimmed by 1 base and J by 8 bases, 7 bases remained unmatched. CDR3: CSARGGQGSGGYTF. The CDR3, as DNA: TGCAGTGCTAGAGGGGGACAGGGGAGTGGAGGCTACACCTTC.

This clonotype appeared many times. V usage is TRBV2 and J usage is TRBJ2-3; D ambiguous. Germline V lookup: CDR1 SNHLY, CDR2 FYNNEI. The CDR3 loop spans 17 amino acids. V was trimmed by 4 bases and J by 0 bases, leaving 17 bases between them. This CDR3 is CASSVRSAAVSTDTQYF. DNA for the CDR3: TGTGCCAGCAGTGTTCGTTCGGCAGCCGTTAGCACAGATACGCAGTATTTT.

V usage is TRBV5-6 and J usage is TRBJ1-5; D remains ambiguous. The CDR3 contains 12 residues. In germline, CDR1 is SGHDT, CDR2 YYEEEE. V gave up 1 base and J gave up 5 bases, with 4 bases separating them. The CDR3 bases are TGTGCCAGCAGCTTGCCGGATCAGCCCCAGCATTTT. Its protein is CASSLPDQPQHF.

Ten or more counts support this clonotype. The chain joins TRBV6-6 to TRBJ2-1; 7 bases fit TRBD2. The CDR3 is made up of 16 amino acids. Germline CDR1 is MNHNY and CDR2 is SVGAGI (reference sequence). V dropped 0 bases and J dropped 5; count of bases not matched to a gene: 7. The CDR3 region has the DNA TGTGCCAGCAGTTACTCGATCGGGGGGAAGGACAATGAGCAGTTCTTC. It is translated as CASSYSIGGKDNEQFF.

The chain recombines TRBV6-9 with TRBJ2-1, with 10 bases lining up with TRBD2. The ends lost 4 bases at V and 0 bases at J; junction bases unmatched: 6. The CDR3 runs to 17 residues. Germline CDR1 is MNHGY and CDR2 is SVAAGI. The CDR3 bases are TGTGCCAGCAGTTTCCCTAGCGGGAGACCCTCCTACAATGAGCAGTTCTTC. Protein sequence: CASSFPSGRPSYNEQFF.

This chain links TRBV20-1 with TRBJ2-7; 12 bases match TRBD2. CDR3 size: 14 residues. The V and J ends lost 4 bases and 5 bases, in that order; junction bases with no gene match: 6. Germline lookup yields CDR1 DFQATT and CDR2 SNEGSKA (reference sequence). CDR3 nucleotide sequence: TGCAGTGCTAACCTAGCGGGAGGGCCCCACGAGCAGTACTTC. Translating it yields CSANLAGGPHEQYF.

CDR3 protein: CSVATPLNTGELFF. The DNA of the CDR3 is TGCAGCGTTGCTACACCTCTGAACACCGGGGAGCTGTTTTTT. V and J are TRBV29-1 and TRBJ2-2; D uncertain. This CDR3 has 14 residues. CDR1 and CDR2 (germline): SQVTM, ANQGSEA. The V and J ends lost 4 bases and 1 base respectively, with 10 bases between them.

There are many counts of this clonotype. The chain uses TRBV20-1 and TRBJ2-1; 10 bases are shared with TRBD2. The CDR3 sequence is 14 residues long. In germline, CDR1 is DFQATT, CDR2 SNEGSKA (reference sequence). V trimming: 8 bases; J trimming: 8 bases; junction bases outside the gene matches: 12. DNA for the CDR3: TGCAGTACCGGGACTAGCGCTCGGCGGGATGAGCAGTTCTTC. Translated, it gives CSTGTSARRDEQFF.

This clonotype was observed a handful of times. V and J are TRBV30 and TRBJ1-5; maybe TRBD1 (5 bases). CDR3 length: 13 amino acids. Trimming took off 5 bases at V and 5 bases at J, with 13 bases between the two ends. CDR1 and CDR2 (germline): GTSNPN, SVGIG (reference sequence). The DNA for the CDR3 is TGTGCCTGGGCCGGGACTTTGGATCAGCCCCAGCATTTT. It encodes CAWAGTLDQPQHF.

This clonotype was found a few times. J is TRBJ2-4 and V is TRBV5-1; tentative D call: TRBD2 (6 bases). Germline V CDR1 and CDR2: SGHRS, YFSETQ. Trimming shortened V by 4 bases and J by 0 bases, and 17 bases separated the two germline ends. The CDR3 covers 17 residues. The CDR3 spells CASSPSAGGLAKNIQYF. DNA of the CDR3: TGCGCCAGCAGCCCGAGTGCCGGGGGTCTAGCCAAAAACATTCAGTACTTC.

This clonotype has ten or more counts. This chain links TRBV4-3 with TRBJ2-7; 11 bases map to TRBD2. This CDR3 is built from 16 residues. Germline CDR1 reads LGHNA; CDR2 reads YSLEER. V shed 0 bases, J shed 7 bases, and the junction held 8 bases outside the gene matches. CDR3 sequence (DNA): TGCGCCAGCAGCCAAGAAGCCACTAGCGGGGGCTGGGAGCAGTACTTC. The encoded protein is CASSQEATSGGWEQYF.

The chain recombines TRBV11-2 with TRBJ2-2; D tentatively reads TRBD1 or TRBD2 (5 bases each). Between the trimmed V and J ends, which lost 3 bases and 4 bases, there was a span of 6 bases. The CDR3 spans 13 residues. The germline V gene has CDR1 SGHAT and CDR2 FQNNGV. The CDR3 here is CASSFGATGELFF. The CDR3 DNA reads as TGTGCCAGCAGCTTCGGGGCCACCGGGGAGCTGTTTTTT.

This clonotype was recorded at least ten times. V and J are TRBV30 and TRBJ1-4, with 11 positions matching TRBD1. V lost 3 bases and J lost 7; bases outside the gene matches: 13. Germline CDR1 is GTSNPN and CDR2 is SVGIG (reference sequence). The CDR3 spans 17 residues. The CDR3 loop is CAWSGPGQGDMGEKLFF. As DNA, the CDR3 is TGTGCCTGGAGCGGACCGGGACAGGGGGATATGGGTGAAAAACTGTTTTTT.

This clonotype was found many times. The chain is built from TRBV20-1 and TRBJ2-7, with D perhaps matching TRBD2 (6 bases). Germline loops: CDR1 DFQATT, CDR2 SNEGSKA (reference sequence). The CDR3 runs to 13 residues. CDR3 loop: CRARDSGSGEQYF. CDR3 sequence (DNA): TGCAGAGCCCGGGACTCAGGGTCGGGGGAGCAGTACTTC.

This clonotype was counted many times. This chain connects TRBV7-2 to TRBJ2-3, with no clear D. Germline lookup yields CDR1 SGHTA and CDR2 FQGNSA. The CDR3 consists of 15 residues. The ends were cut back, 5 bases at V and 2 bases at J, with 14 bases in the middle. CDR3 nucleotide sequence: TGTGCCAGCAGCCCGTGGACCGGGTACACAGATACGCAGTATTTT. Its protein product is CASSPWTGYTDTQYF.

This clonotype has a handful of counts. This chain uses TRBV20-1 with TRBJ1-5; 7 bases map to TRBD1. Germline CDR1 is DFQATT and CDR2 is SNEGSKA (reference sequence). The CDR3 sequence is 13 residues long. V lost 6 bases to trimming and J lost 7 bases; unmatched junction nucleotides: 9. The CDR3 coding sequence is TGCAGTGCCAGTACAGGGGTGCGGCAGCCCCAGCATTTT. Protein: CSASTGVRQPQHF.

In its sample, this clonotype was seen a few times. The chain joins TRBV28 to TRBJ2-2, with 7 positions matching TRBD1. Germline V CDR1 and CDR2: MDHEN, SYDVKM. Unmatched junction bases numbered 2, after V lost 3 bases and J lost 1 base. This CDR3 is built from 15 residues. The CDR3 is CASSLTGKNTGELFF. The CDR3 DNA follows: TGTGCCAGCAGTTTGACAGGGAAGAACACCGGGGAGCTGTTTTTT.

The sample holds many counts of this clonotype. The V call is TRBV28, the J call TRBJ2-7, with D possibly matching TRBD1 (5 bases). Germline assignment: CDR1 MDHEN and CDR2 SYDVKM. Deletions cut 3 bases from V and 0 bases from J, with 9 bases between. CDR3 length: 14 amino acids. The CDR3 DNA sequence: TGTGCCAGCAGTTTGGGGCAGCCCTCCTACGAGCAGTACTTC. Amino acids: CASSLGQPSYEQYF.

This clonotype was detected many times. The V gene is TRBV24-1, the J gene TRBJ2-3, with D possibly TRBD2 on 6 matching bases. The CDR3 is made up of 17 amino acids. Trimming took off 4 bases at V and 2 bases at J, with 18 bases between the two ends. Germline loops: CDR1 KGHDR, CDR2 SFDVKD. This chain's CDR3 is CATSDTGRDSHTDTQYF. DNA of the CDR3: TGTGCCACCAGTGACACCGGTCGGGACTCTCACACAGATACGCAGTATTTT.

The gene calls are TRBV5-6 and TRBJ2-7; 9 positions agree with TRBD2. V shed 0 bases, J shed 7 bases, and the junction held 5 bases outside the gene matches. The germline gives CDR1 SGHDT, CDR2 YYEEEE. CDR3 size: 14 residues. Here the CDR3 reads CASSLGIAGVEQYF. CDR3 in DNA: TGTGCCAGCAGCTTGGGGATAGCGGGGGTTGAGCAGTACTTC.

The chain is built from TRBV27 and TRBJ1-1; possible D gene TRBD1, 5 bases. V dropped 5 bases and J dropped 0 bases, with 16 bases sitting between them. This CDR3 region has 16 residues. CDR1 and CDR2 (germline): MNHEY, SMNVEV (reference sequence). For the CDR3, the DNA is TGTGCCAGCAGTCCCTACAGACAGCCGTTGAACACTGAAGCTTTCTTT. It yields the protein CASSPYRQPLNTEAFF.

There are a few counts of this clonotype. This chain uses TRBV6-9 with TRBJ1-1; D not certain. The CDR3 is made up of 15 amino acids. Per the germline V gene, CDR1 is MNHGY and CDR2 is SVAAGI. Trimming shortened V by 2 bases and J by 0 bases, and 10 bases separated the two germline ends. The chain's CDR3 is CASSYRESMNTEAFF. For the CDR3, the DNA is TGTGCCAGCAGTTATCGGGAGTCCATGAACACTGAAGCTTTCTTT.

This clonotype was seen at least ten times. This chain joins TRBV5-5 and TRBJ2-2; 8 positions match TRBD2. Germline assignment: CDR1 SGHKS and CDR2 YYEKEE (reference sequence). There are 14 residues in the CDR3. V shed 6 bases and J 8 bases; nucleotides not matched to a gene: 9. The CDR3 sequence: CASNQLAAEGELFF. DNA for the CDR3: TGTGCCAGCAACCAACTAGCGGCCGAGGGGGAGCTGTTTTTT.

Only a few counts were recorded for this clonotype. This chain uses TRBV7-3 with TRBJ1-1, with 8 bases matching TRBD1. V lost 1 base and J lost 1; bases outside the gene matches: 5. Germline CDR1 and CDR2: SGHTA and FQGTGA. There are 16 residues in the CDR3. The CDR3 region is CASSLSRQGQNTEAFF. The CDR3 DNA reads TGTGCCAGCAGCTTAAGTAGACAGGGGCAGAACACTGAAGCTTTCTTT.

This clonotype was counted ten times or more. V is TRBV7-2 and J is TRBJ2-5; the D gene is possibly TRBD1 (5 bases). V was cut by 0 bases and J by 2 bases, with 7 bases left in between. This CDR3 is built from 14 residues. The germline V gene has CDR1 SGHTA and CDR2 FQGNSA. The CDR3 DNA reads as TGTGCCAGCAGCTTAGCGCAGGGACAAGAGACCCAGTACTTC. It translates to CASSLAQGQETQYF.

Notes on this clonotype: A single base separates this from a much larger clone, so it may be a read error. This chain connects TRBV7-6 to TRBJ2-6, with TRBD2 identical over 7 bases. V dropped 3 bases and J dropped 2; count of bases not matched to a gene: 4. Per the germline V gene, CDR1 is SGHVS and CDR2 is FNYEAQ. This CDR3 spans 16 amino acids. The CDR3 sequence: CASSLSRGAGANVLTF. The DNA of the CDR3 is TGTGCCAGCAGCTTGTCTCGGGGGGCTGGGGCCAACGTCCTGACTTTC.

This clonotype has only a few counts. The V and J genes are TRBV10-3 and TRBJ1-1; D possibly corresponds to TRBD1 (6 bases). The CDR3 has 13 residues. The ends were cut back, 6 bases at V and 1 base at J, with 9 bases in the middle. Germline values: CDR1 ENHRY, CDR2 SYGVKD. The CDR3 region is CAISPTGNTEAFF. The CDR3 DNA reads as TGTGCCATCAGCCCGACAGGGAACACTGAAGCTTTCTTT.

This clonotype was found a few times. This may be a read error, as it is one base from a much larger clone. The rearrangement links TRBV7-2 to TRBJ2-1; D could derive from TRBD1 or TRBD2 (5 bases each). This CDR3 has 17 residues. Germline V gives CDR1 SGHTA, CDR2 FQGNSA. Trimming cost V 0 bases and J 6 bases, with 18 bases left between them. The CDR3 DNA reads as TGTACCAGCAGCTTAGCCGCCGGGGCCCGGATGGCCAATGAGCAGTTCTTC. Translation: CTSSLAAGARMANEQFF.

J is TRBJ1-1 and V is TRBV9; D gene unclear. V lost 0 bases and J lost 4, with 16 bases in between. In germline, CDR1 is SGDLS, CDR2 YYNGEE. The CDR3 is 16 amino acids. CDR3: CASSVGVDSRATEAFF. The CDR3 DNA reads TGTGCCAGCAGCGTAGGGGTAGATTCTCGGGCCACTGAAGCTTTCTTT.

The CDR3 DNA sequence: TGTGCCAGTAGTACACAGATGGGCGGGAGGGATATAGATGAGCAGTTCTTC. Translating gives CASSTQMGGRDIDEQFF. The chain is built from TRBV19 and TRBJ2-1; 9 bases fit TRBD2. Germline loops: CDR1 LNHDA, CDR2 SQIVND (reference sequence). The trim removed 4 bases at V and 8 bases at J, leaving 15 bases unmatched. This CDR3 spans 17 amino acids. The complete variable domain, with remaining parts taken from reference TRBV19 and TRBJ2-1, reads DGGITQSPKYLFRKEGQNVTLSCEQNLNHDAMYWYRQDPGQGLRLIYYSQIVNDFQKGDIAEGYSVSREKKESFPLTVTSAQKNPTAFYLCASSTQMGGRDIDEQFFGPGTRLTVL.

This clonotype occurred a few times. This chain links TRBV4-1 with TRBJ2-1; perhaps D is TRBD1 or TRBD2 (5 bases each). The germline V gene encodes CDR1 MGHRA and CDR2 YSYEKL. Trimming took off 4 bases at V and 6 bases at J, with 7 bases between the two ends. The CDR3 runs 12 residues. In DNA form, the CDR3 reads TGCGCCAGCAGCCCCGGGGCCAATGAGCAGTTCTTC. This codes for CASSPGANEQFF.